A selection of T cell receptor beta chains follows, all from one sample in a study of blood T cell repertoires in COVID-19. This table comes from immunoSEQ multiplex PCR, and its TCRdb copy is limited to in-frame clones, with some not included. Of fewer than 40,000 clones listed, around 88% are singletons. Source material: peripheral blood. Receptor source: a woman between 65 and 79 years old with active COVID-19. CDR3s include the opening cysteine and the closing phenylalanine or tryptophan. The order of the fields is J gene, clone size, D gene, V gene, CDR3 protein, CDR3 DNA. A D gene is named only where the DNA matches it firmly. Only part of the rows carry a size: once, few, many, or a class if the clone is expanded.

j_gene: TRBJ2-3
abundance: .
d_gene: .
v_gene: TRBV2
CDR3aa: CASSSLMRTDTQYF
CDR3nt: TGTGCCAGCAGTAGCTTAATGCGCACAGATACGCAGTATTTT

j_gene: TRBJ1-1
abundance: once
d_gene: .
v_gene: TRBV7-2
CDR3aa: CASSFSNTEAFF
CDR3nt: TGTGCCAGCAGCTTTTCTAACACTGAAGCTTTCTTT

j_gene: TRBJ1-2
abundance: .
d_gene: .
v_gene: TRBV7-2
CDR3aa: CASSPSLSYGYTF
CDR3nt: TGTGCCAGCAGCCCTAGTTTGAGCTATGGCTACACCTTC

j_gene: TRBJ1-2
abundance: .
d_gene: TRBD1
v_gene: TRBV9
CDR3aa: CASSAGQGNGYTF
CDR3nt: TGTGCCAGCAGCGCCGGACAGGGGAACGGCTACACCTTC

j_gene: TRBJ2-1
abundance: .
d_gene: .
v_gene: TRBV5-1
CDR3aa: CASSLSQSVDEQFF
CDR3nt: TGCGCCAGCAGCTTATCCCAATCAGTGGATGAGCAGTTCTTC

j_gene: TRBJ1-4
abundance: .
d_gene: .
v_gene: TRBV7-9
CDR3aa: CASSPGTFGEKLFF
CDR3nt: TGTGCCAGCAGCCCCGGGACTTTTGGGGAAAAACTGTTTTTT

j_gene: TRBJ2-2
abundance: .
d_gene: TRBD1
v_gene: TRBV2
CDR3aa: CARQGGANTGELFF
CDR3nt: TGTGCCAGACAAGGGGGCGCGAACACCGGGGAGCTGTTTTTT

j_gene: TRBJ2-1
abundance: few
d_gene: .
v_gene: TRBV10-1
CDR3aa: CASSEFRLPSSYNEQFF
CDR3nt: TGCGCCAGCAGTGAGTTCAGACTCCCGAGCTCCTACAATGAGCAGTTCTTC

j_gene: TRBJ2-7
abundance: .
d_gene: TRBD2
v_gene: TRBV5-1
CDR3aa: CASSLGSGGGHEQYF
CDR3nt: TGCGCCAGCAGCTTGGGGAGCGGGGGGGGCCACGAGCAGTACTTC

j_gene: TRBJ2-3
abundance: .
d_gene: TRBD2
v_gene: TRBV7-9
CDR3aa: CASSPTSGGSGAQYF
CDR3nt: TGTGCCAGCAGCCCGACTAGCGGGGGGAGTGGAGCGCAGTATTTT